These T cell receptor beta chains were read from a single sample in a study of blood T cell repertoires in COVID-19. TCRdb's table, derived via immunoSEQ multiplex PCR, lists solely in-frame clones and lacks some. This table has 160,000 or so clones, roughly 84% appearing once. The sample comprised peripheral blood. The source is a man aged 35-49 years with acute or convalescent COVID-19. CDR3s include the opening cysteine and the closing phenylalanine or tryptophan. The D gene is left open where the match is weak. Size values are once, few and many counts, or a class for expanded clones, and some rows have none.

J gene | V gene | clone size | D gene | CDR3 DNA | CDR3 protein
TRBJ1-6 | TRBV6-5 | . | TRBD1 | TGTGCCAGCACTCAAACAGGGGCTCGGGATTCACCCCTCCACTTT | CASTQTGARDSPLHF
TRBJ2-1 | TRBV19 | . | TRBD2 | TGTGCCAGTCAACAGGCGGGGGACAATGAGCAGTTCTTC | CASQQAGDNEQFF
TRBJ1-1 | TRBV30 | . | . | TGTGCCTGGAGCGTACTGCCGGGATTCGCCGCGAACACTGAAGCTTTCTTT | CAWSVLPGFAANTEAFF
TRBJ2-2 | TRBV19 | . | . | TGTGCCAGTAGAGTCCTTGGCGGGGTGGAGCTGTTTTTT | CASRVLGGVELFF
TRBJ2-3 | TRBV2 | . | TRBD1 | TGTGCCAGCAGTGGGACAGGTATCACAGATACGCAGTATTTT | CASSGTGITDTQYF
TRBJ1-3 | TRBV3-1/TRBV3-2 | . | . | TGTGCCAGCAGCCAACGCCCTCCCAAGCGGTCCTCTGGAAACACCATATATTTT | CASSQRPPKRSSGNTIYF
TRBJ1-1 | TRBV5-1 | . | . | TGCGCCAGCAGCTTGATGGGGGCCCAAGATGAAGCTTTCTTT | CASSLMGAQDEAFF
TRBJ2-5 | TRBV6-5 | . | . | TGTGCCAGCAAATTAGGACTCGGAGAGACCCAGTACTTC | CASKLGLGETQYF
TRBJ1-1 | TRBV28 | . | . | TGTGCCAGCAGTTTAAGTTGGGGGGGAACTGAAGCTTTCTTT | CASSLSWGGTEAFF
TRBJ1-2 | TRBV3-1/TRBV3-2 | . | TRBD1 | TGTGCCAGCAGCCCGGCGGGACAGGCTAACTATGGCTACACCTTC | CASSPAGQANYGYTF
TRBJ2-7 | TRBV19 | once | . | TGTGCCAGTAGCCCGAGGGCGGGCCCCTTGTACGAGCAGTACTTC | CASSPRAGPLYEQYF
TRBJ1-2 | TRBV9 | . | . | TGTGCCAGCAGCGTGTCCACAGGGTCTCAGTGGGATGGCTACACCTTC | CASSVSTGSQWDGYTF
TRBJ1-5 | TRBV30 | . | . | TGTGCCTGGAGTCTAACAGGAGATCAGCCCCAGCATTTT | CAWSLTGDQPQHF
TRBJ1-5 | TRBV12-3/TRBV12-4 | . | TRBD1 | TGTGCCAGCAGTGCAGGGGGCGGCCAGCCCCAGCATTTT | CASSAGGGQPQHF
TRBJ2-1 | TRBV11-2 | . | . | TGTGCCAGCAGCCCCCGGGCAGGGCAAGGGAACAATGAGCAGTTCTTC | CASSPRAGQGNNEQFF
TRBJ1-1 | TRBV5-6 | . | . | TGTGCCAGCAGCTTGTATCAGGGGAACACTGAAGCTTTCTTT | CASSLYQGNTEAFF
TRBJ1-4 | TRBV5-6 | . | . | TGTGCCAGCAGCCTCGCGCGAAGCAATATTGAAAAACTGTTTTTT | CASSLARSNIEKLFF
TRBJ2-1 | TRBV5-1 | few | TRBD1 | TGCGCCAGCAGCATACAGGGGAATGGGCAGTTCTTC | CASSIQGNGQFF
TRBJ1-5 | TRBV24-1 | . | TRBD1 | TGTGCCACCAGTGACTCAGGGGGCGGAGGTCAGCCCCAGCATTTT | CATSDSGGGGQPQHF
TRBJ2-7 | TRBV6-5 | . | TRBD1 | TGTGCCAGCAGTTGGGACAGGAGTACCTACGAGCAGTACTTC | CASSWDRSTYEQYF
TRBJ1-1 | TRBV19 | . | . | TGTGCCAGTAGTACGGTAGCTGAAGCTTTCTTT | CASSTVAEAFF
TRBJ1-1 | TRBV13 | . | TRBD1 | TGTGCCAGCAGCTTCTCCCACAGGGGCATGAACACTGAAGCTTTCTTT | CASSFSHRGMNTEAFF
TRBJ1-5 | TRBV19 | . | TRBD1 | TGTGCCAGTAGCAAACCGGGACAGGTTGGGTGGGCCAATCAGCCCCAGCATTTT | CASSKPGQVGWANQPQHF
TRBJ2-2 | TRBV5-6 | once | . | TGTGCCAGCAGCTTGGCGGGGAACACCGGGGAGCTGTTTTTT | CASSLAGNTGELFF
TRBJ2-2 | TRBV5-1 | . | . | TGCGCCAGCAGCTTGGCCTCAGGGGACGCCGGGGAGCTGTTTTTT | CASSLASGDAGELFF
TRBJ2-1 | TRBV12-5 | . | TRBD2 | TGTGCTAGTGGCCCCAAGGGTGGGCTAGCGGGGACATACAATGAGCAGTTCTTC | CASGPKGGLAGTYNEQFF
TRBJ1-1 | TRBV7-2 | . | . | TGTGCCAGCAGCTTAGCGCCTTGGAGCAACACTGAAGCTTTCTTT | CASSLAPWSNTEAFF
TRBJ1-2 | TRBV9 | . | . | TGTGCCAGTTCGGCAGGGGTGGGCGGCTACACCTTC | CASSAGVGGYTF